This T cell receptor (beta chain) originates from a study of blood T cell repertoires in COVID-19. Study background: Sample material is recorded as cDNA or gDNA derived from T cells, B-cell-depleted T cells, or PBMCs.

Authors' analysis steps: Reference gene primer amplification yielded estimated nucleated cell counts. The data were produced by immunoSEQ multiplex PCR, yet TCRdb's version contains in-frame clones alone and is incomplete. V and J calls and clone size are copied from that table; D and trimming were computed from the DNA. This table holds over 130,000 clones, around 89% found once. The CDR3 is 12 amino acids. CDR1 GTSNPN and CDR2 SVGIG come from the germline V gene (reference sequence). The TCR originated in a human donor in a cohort sampled during active COVID-19. V gene TRBV30 combines with J gene TRBJ2-5, with 7 bases that match TRBD2. The sample was peripheral blood. Written as DNA, the CDR3 is TGTGCGTTAAATGGGGGGGAAGAGACCCAGTACTTC. This encodes CALNGGEETQYF.